These T cell receptor beta chains were read from a single sample in a study of immune evolution from preneoplasia to lung adenocarcinoma. TCRdb's table, derived via immunoSEQ multiplex PCR, lists solely in-frame clones and lacks some. The table shows about 3,800 clones, with around 85% occurring only once. The sequenced material came from FFPE adjacent normal lung tissue. The receptors shown here come from a person between 65 and 79 years old with lung adenocarcinoma. CDR3s include the opening cysteine and the closing phenylalanine or tryptophan. A D gene is named only where the DNA matches it firmly. Clone size is shown for a subset of rows, as once, few, many or a class of expanded clone.

abundance,v_gene,j_gene,d_gene,CDR3nt,CDR3aa
NA,TRBV28,TRBJ2-1,TRBD2,TGTGCCAGCAGTCGGCGACTAGCGGGAATCTACAATGAGCAGTTCTTC,CASSRRLAGIYNEQFF
NA,TRBV7-9,TRBJ2-5,NA,TGTGCCAGCAGCCCTCGGGAGACCCAGTACTTC,CASSPRETQYF
NA,TRBV15,TRBJ2-3,TRBD1,TGTGCCACCAGCAGCGGGACAGGATCAGATACGCAGTATTTT,CATSSGTGSDTQYF
NA,TRBV7-9,TRBJ2-3,NA,TGTGCCAGCAGCCGCGGGACCGACTATAGCACAGATACGCAGTATTTT,CASSRGTDYSTDTQYF
few,TRBV4-1,TRBJ1-5,NA,TGCGCCAGCAGCCAAGGCGGAGGGGCTGAGGGCAATCAGCCCCAGCATTTT,CASSQGGGAEGNQPQHF
NA,TRBV14,TRBJ2-7,TRBD1,TGTGCCAGCAGCCTAGACAGGGCGGTTCAATACTTC,CASSLDRAVQYF
few,TRBV30,TRBJ1-4,NA,TGTGCGGGGGGGAACAGACGTGAAAAACTGTTTTTT,CAGGNRREKLFF
NA,TRBV6-5,TRBJ2-5,NA,TGTGCCAGCGGGGTGAGGAGGGAGACCCAGTACTTC,CASGVRRETQYF
NA,TRBV4-1,TRBJ1-1,NA,TGCGCCAGCAGCCAAGATCGGGTAGGCGGGACTGAAGCTTTCTTT,CASSQDRVGGTEAFF
NA,TRBV28,TRBJ1-2,TRBD1,TGTGCCAGCATTAGTGCAGGGGGCGGGTATGGCTACACCTTC,CASISAGGGYGYTF
NA,TRBV10-3,TRBJ2-1,TRBD1,TGTGTCATCAGTAGTGAATGGGACAGGGGTTTGTTCGATGAGCAGTTCTTC,CVISSEWDRGLFDEQFF
NA,TRBV6-5,TRBJ1-4,NA,TGTGCCAGCAGTATACAGGTGGCAGGGGAAAAACTGTTTTTT,CASSIQVAGEKLFF
NA,TRBV11-2,TRBJ2-7,NA,TGTGCCAGCAGCTTAACGTGGGACTCGAGCTACGAGCAGTACTTC,CASSLTWDSSYEQYF
NA,TRBV19,TRBJ2-6,NA,TGTGCCAGTAGATGGGACGTCTTAGGCTCTGGGGCCAACGTCCTGACTTTC,CASRWDVLGSGANVLTF
NA,TRBV27,TRBJ2-7,TRBD2,TGTGCCAGCAGTTTACTAGCGGGGACCTACGAGCAGTACTTC,CASSLLAGTYEQYF
NA,TRBV11-2,TRBJ2-7,TRBD1,TGTGCCAGCAGCTTGGGGACAGACAACGAGCAGTACTTC,CASSLGTDNEQYF
few,TRBV19,TRBJ1-1,NA,TGTGCCAGTACCTCAGCAAGGAACACTGAAGCTTTCTTT,CASTSARNTEAFF
NA,TRBV27,TRBJ1-2,TRBD1,TGTGCCAGCAGTCTCGGGACAGGGGGTGGCTACACCTTC,CASSLGTGGGYTF
few,TRBV11-3,TRBJ2-1,NA,TGTGCCAGCAGCTTAAGGGGGGCTTCTAATGAGCAGTTCTTC,CASSLRGASNEQFF
few,TRBV15,TRBJ2-3,TRBD1,TGTGCCACCGGGACAGAAACTAGCACAGATACGCAGTATTTT,CATGTETSTDTQYF
NA,TRBV27,TRBJ1-4,NA,TGTGCCAGCAGTTTAGGGATCGGTGGAAAACTGTTTTTT,CASSLGIGGKLFF
NA,TRBV4-1,TRBJ2-7,NA,TGCGCCAGCAGCCAAGTAGAGGCTAGCCAAGGTTCGGAGCAGTACTTC,CASSQVEASQGSEQYF
NA,TRBV25-1,TRBJ1-1,NA,TGTGCCATCAAAGGATTGAGGGGCGAAGCTTTCTTT,CAIKGLRGEAFF
NA,TRBV5-8,TRBJ1-3,NA,TGTGCCAGCAGCCCACCGGGCCCCCACTCTGGAAACACCATATATTTT,CASSPPGPHSGNTIYF
NA,TRBV6-5,TRBJ1-1,NA,TGTGCCAGCACCCCAAGGGGGGGCGCGTTCACTGAAGCTTTCTTT,CASTPRGGAFTEAFF
NA,TRBV6-4,TRBJ2-1,TRBD2,TGTGCCAGCAGTGACTCTAGCGGGAGCTACAATGAGCAGTTCTTC,CASSDSSGSYNEQFF
NA,TRBV7-8,TRBJ1-5,NA,TGTGCCAGCAGCGTAAACCTGAATCAGCCCCAGCATTTT,CASSVNLNQPQHF
NA,TRBV5-1,TRBJ1-1,NA,TGCGCCAGCAGCTTGGAGACTGAAGCTTTCTTT,CASSLETEAFF
NA,TRBV30,TRBJ2-7,TRBD2,TGTGCCTGGAGGGAGCTAGCGGGAGGTCGTGAGCAGTACTTC,CAWRELAGGREQYF